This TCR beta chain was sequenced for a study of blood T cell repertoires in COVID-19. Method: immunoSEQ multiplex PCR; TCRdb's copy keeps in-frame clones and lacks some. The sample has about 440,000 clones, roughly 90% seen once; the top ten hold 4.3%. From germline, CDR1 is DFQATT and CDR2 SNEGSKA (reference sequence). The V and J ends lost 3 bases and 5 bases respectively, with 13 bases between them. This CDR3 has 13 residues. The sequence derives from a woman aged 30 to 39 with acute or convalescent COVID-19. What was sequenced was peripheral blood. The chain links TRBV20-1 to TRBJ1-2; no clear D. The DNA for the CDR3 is TGCAGTGCTAGTACGGGGATAGATTATGGCTACACCTTC. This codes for CSASTGIDYGYTF.